The entry below gives a single TCR beta chain sequence along with its context. Trimming removed 5 bases at V and 3 bases at J, with 4 bases between. Germline CDR1 and CDR2: MDHEN and SYDVKM. The CDR3 totals 11 residues. The data stem from a study of shared clonotypes between healthy human individuals. The authors ran the assay at deep level. What was sequenced on ten immunoSEQ deep assay plates was unsorted PBMC DNA. Using immunoSEQ multiplex PCR, the repertoire was profiled, and TCRdb retains in-frame clones only, with some absent. The data contain about 490,000 clones, 76% of them singletons. The receptor was isolated from a woman aged 40 to 50 in good health. Some clones in this sample may be carry-over from other donors' samples. This chain links TRBV28 with TRBJ1-1; D is uncertain. The source material was PBMCs. The CDR3 sequence is CASSGDTEAFF. As DNA, the CDR3 is TGTGCCAGCAGTGGGGACACTGAAGCTTTCTTT. The variable domain in full, with the rest retrieved from reference TRBV28 and TRBJ1-1, is DVKVTQSSRYLVKRTGEKVFLECVQDMDHENMFWYRQDPGLGLRLIYFSYDVKMKEKGDIPEGYSVSREKKERFSLILESASTNQTSMYLCASSGDTEAFFGQGTRLTVV.